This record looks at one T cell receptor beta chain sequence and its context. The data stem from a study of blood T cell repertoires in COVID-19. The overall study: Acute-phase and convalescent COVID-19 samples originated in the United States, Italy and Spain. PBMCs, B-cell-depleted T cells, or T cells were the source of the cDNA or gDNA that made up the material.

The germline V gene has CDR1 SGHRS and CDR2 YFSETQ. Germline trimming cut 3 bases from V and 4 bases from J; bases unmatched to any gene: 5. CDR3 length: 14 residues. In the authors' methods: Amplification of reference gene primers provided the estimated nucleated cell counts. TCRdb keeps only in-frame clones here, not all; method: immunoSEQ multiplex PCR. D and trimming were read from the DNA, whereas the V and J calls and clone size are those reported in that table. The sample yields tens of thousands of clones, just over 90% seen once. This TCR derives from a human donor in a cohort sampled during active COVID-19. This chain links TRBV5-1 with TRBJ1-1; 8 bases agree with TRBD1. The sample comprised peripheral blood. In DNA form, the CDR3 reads TGCGCCAGCAGCTCGACAGGGGTTGGCACTGAAGCTTTCTTT. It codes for CASSSTGVGTEAFF.